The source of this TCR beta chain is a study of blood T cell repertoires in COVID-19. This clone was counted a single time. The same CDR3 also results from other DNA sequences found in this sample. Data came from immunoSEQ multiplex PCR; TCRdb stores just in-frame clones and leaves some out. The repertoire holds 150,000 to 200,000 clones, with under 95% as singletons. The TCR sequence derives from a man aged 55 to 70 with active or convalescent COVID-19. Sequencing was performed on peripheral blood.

CDR3 region: CASSEYRGSSGNTIYF. The CDR3 DNA reads as TGTGCCAGCAGTGAATATCGGGGGAGTTCTGGAAACACCATATATTTT. The chain has TRBV6-1 and TRBJ1-3; tentatively, D is TRBD1 (5 bases). CDR1 is MNHNS and CDR2 is SASEGT in the germline V gene. This CDR3 has 16 amino acids. The ends were cut back, 2 bases at V and 1 base at J, with 12 bases in the middle.